The rows below give T cell receptor beta chains drawn from one sample of a study of blood T cell repertoires in COVID-19. Profiled with immunoSEQ multiplex PCR; TCRdb holds only in-frame clones, not every one. The sample shows over 85,000 clones, 70% to 90% of them seen only once. The sample taken for sequencing was peripheral blood. The source is a man between 65 and 85 years old with acute or convalescent COVID-19. Each CDR3 is given with its conserved first and last residue. Each record gives: D gene, J gene, clone size, V gene, CDR3 DNA, CDR3 protein. The D gene is left open where the match is weak. Not every row has a clone size; where given, it reads once, few, many or a size class.

. | TRBJ2-1 | . | TRBV19 | TGTGCCAGTAACCGGGCTTTCGGGGAGAATGAGCAGTTCTTC | CASNRAFGENEQFF
. | TRBJ1-1 | . | TRBV2 | TGTGCCAGCAGTGAGATACGGGGATGGAACACTGAAGCTTTCTTT | CASSEIRGWNTEAFF
. | TRBJ1-1 | . | TRBV6-5 | TGTGCCAGCAGTTACTCGATCGGGGGGGCTTGGACTGAAGCTTTCTTT | CASSYSIGGAWTEAFF
. | TRBJ2-4 | . | TRBV19 | TGTGCCAGTAGTATAGGTGCGGAACCCAAAAACATTCAGTACTTC | CASSIGAEPKNIQYF
TRBD2 | TRBJ2-1 | . | TRBV5-1 | TGCGCCAGCAGCTCACAAACCGGCCTGACTAGCCAGGATGAGCAGTTCTTC | CASSSQTGLTSQDEQFF
. | TRBJ2-3 | once | TRBV28 | TGTGCCAGCAGTGCCCCCAGGGTTGATACGCAGTATTTT | CASSAPRVDTQYF
TRBD1 | TRBJ1-2 | . | TRBV9 | TGTGCCAGCAGACAGGGGCCTGGCTACACCTTC | CASRQGPGYTF
TRBD1 | TRBJ1-5 | . | TRBV7-2 | TGTGCCAGCAGCTCTCACAGGGACAGGTATCAGCCCCAGCATTTT | CASSSHRDRYQPQHF
TRBD1 | TRBJ1-1 | . | TRBV4-2 | TGTGCCAGCAGCCAAGATCGGACAGGGGCTACCTTAGAAGCTTTCTTT | CASSQDRTGATLEAFF
TRBD1 | TRBJ1-2 | . | TRBV3-1/TRBV3-2 | TGTGCCAGCAGCCAAGGTTTACAGGGGGCGATTTCCTATGGCTACACCTTC | CASSQGLQGAISYGYTF
TRBD1 | TRBJ2-5 | . | TRBV18 | TGTGCCAGCTCACAACGACAGGGTGGGGAGACCCAGTACTTC | CASSQRQGGETQYF
. | TRBJ1-5 | . | TRBV2 | TGTGCCAGCAGTGAGTTGGCGAGGCAGCCCCAGCATTTT | CASSELARQPQHF
. | TRBJ1-2 | medium-sized | TRBV4-1 | TGCGCCAGCAGCTCCGTGAACTATGGCTACACCTTC | CASSSVNYGYTF
. | TRBJ1-4 | . | TRBV18 | TGTGCCAGCTCACCAGAGGACAGAGCGAATGAAAAACTGTTTTTT | CASSPEDRANEKLFF
TRBD2 | TRBJ2-3 | once | TRBV5-1 | TGCGCCAGCAGTTTCCGGGGGGACCGCCTAGGGGATACGCAGTATTTT | CASSFRGDRLGDTQYF
TRBD2 | TRBJ2-1 | . | TRBV5-4 | TGTGCCAGCAGCCTGGGACTAGCGGGGTACAATGAGCAGTTCTTC | CASSLGLAGYNEQFF
TRBD2 | TRBJ2-1 | . | TRBV2 | TGTGCCAGCAGTCTTAGCGGGGGGGCCGTAGGACGAGGTGAGCAGTTCTTC | CASSLSGGAVGRGEQFF
TRBD2 | TRBJ2-5 | . | TRBV5-1 | TGCGCCAGCAGCTTGGGACTCCGGACTAGCGGGGGGGCCCTCATGGAGACCCAGTACTTC | CASSLGLRTSGGALMETQYF
. | TRBJ1-4 | . | TRBV28 | TGTGCCAGCAGTTTAGGACAGTTTAATGAAAAACTGTTTTTT | CASSLGQFNEKLFF
TRBD1 | TRBJ1-1 | . | TRBV29-1 | TGCAGCGTTGAACACGGGACAGTCTCTAACACTGCTTTCTTT | CSVEHGTVSNTAFF
. | TRBJ1-2 | . | TRBV7-6 | TGTGCCAGCAGCTTAGCCGGGGGGGCCCACTATGGCTACACCTTC | CASSLAGGAHYGYTF
. | TRBJ1-2 | . | TRBV28 | TGTGCCAGCAGTCCCGATTCGGGTGAAATGAGCTATGGCTACACCTTC | CASSPDSGEMSYGYTF
. | TRBJ1-1 | . | TRBV7-3 | TGTGCCAGCAGCTTATTAGGGGGGGCTAACACTGAAGCTTTCTTT | CASSLLGGANTEAFF
TRBD1 | TRBJ1-3 | . | TRBV7-6 | TGTGCCAGCAGCAGGGGACAGCGCCACTCTGGAAACACCATATATTTT | CASSRGQRHSGNTIYF
TRBD1 | TRBJ1-1 | . | TRBV19 | TGTGCCAGTAGTATCACTAGGACAGGGCTAAACACTGAAGCTTTCTTT | CASSITRTGLNTEAFF
TRBD1 | TRBJ2-7 | . | TRBV5-4 | TGTGCCAGCAGCACCGACAGGGTTTACGAGCAGTACTTC | CASSTDRVYEQYF
. | TRBJ1-2 | . | TRBV18 | TGTGCCAGCTCACCACTGACAGGAGCCGGTGGCTACACCTTC | CASSPLTGAGGYTF
. | TRBJ1-4 | . | TRBV30 | TGTGCCTGGAGTAATGGGGGGGGCGGAAGGGAAAAACTGTTTTTT | CAWSNGGGGREKLFF
. | TRBJ1-3 | . | TRBV2 | TGTGCCAGCAGTGAGGGGGGTTCTGGAAACACCATATATTTT | CASSEGGSGNTIYF
TRBD2 | TRBJ2-3 | . | TRBV5-4 | TGTGCCAGCAGCCGGACTAGCGGGGCTAGCACAGATACGCAGTATTTT | CASSRTSGASTDTQYF
. | TRBJ1-6 | . | TRBV7-9 | TGTGCCAGCAGCCCGGGACTAGAGTCACCCCTCCACTTT | CASSPGLESPLHF